This T cell receptor beta chain emerged from a study of OX40 agonist ivuxolimab in advanced cancers. The wider study: Of the participants, 35% to 50% had some prior anti-PD-1, anti-PD-L1 or anti-CTLA-4 therapy, which was allowed. Partial responses occurred in three patients (one hepatocellular carcinoma, two cutaneous melanoma).

Study-level results: The investigators did not determine what antigen specificity the expanded peripheral T cells had. Expanded clones were, on average, more numerous among CD8+ T cells than CD4+.

Germline loops: CDR1 MDHEN, CDR2 SYDVKM. The CDR3 totals 16 residues. V shed 6 bases and J shed 0 bases, with 14 bases lying between them. TCRdb's copy holds only in-frame clones and misses some; the assay was immunoSEQ multiplex PCR. Of tens of thousands of clones detected, over 80% appear once; the ten largest clones hold 0.43%. Concerning this clone: What it binds is not known.

This TCR was sampled from an adult with an advanced solid tumor such as melanoma, head and neck, liver or kidney cancer. The sample was CD4+ or CD8+ T cells sorted from blood, taken in a trial of the OX40 agonist ivuxolimab. The V gene is TRBV28, the J gene TRBJ1-4, with a possible D match to TRBD1 (5 bases). CDR3: CASSGRLGATNEKLFF. The CDR3, as DNA: TGTGCCAGCAGCGGACGCCTGGGGGCAACTAATGAAAAACTGTTTTTT.